This TCR beta chain originates from a study of blood T cell repertoires in COVID-19. The CDR3 sequence is 14 residues long. The germline V gene has CDR1 SQVTM and CDR2 ANQGSEA. Deletions cut 2 bases from V and 0 bases from J, with 11 bases between. Assay: immunoSEQ multiplex PCR; the TCRdb copy retains only in-frame clones and omits some. The profile covers around 230,000 clones, with about 91% appearing a single time and under 13% taken by the ten largest. Sequenced input: PBMCs or T cells enriched from blood (not recorded which). The chain recombines TRBV29-1 with TRBJ2-7, with D perhaps TRBD2 (5 bases). The TCR was taken from a man aged 18 to 30 with acute COVID-19. CDR3 nucleotides: TGCAGCGTTGAAAAGGCGGGTAGCTCCTACGAGCAGTACTTC. This sequence encodes CSVEKAGSSYEQYF.